This is a list of T cell receptor beta chains from one sample in a study of monozygotic twins with inflammatory bowel disease. One entry per CDR3 protein, without DNA, is what TCRdb gives after re-calling the 5' RACE reads. The sample has 310,000 or so distinct CDR3 sequences, and its top ten clones hold around 2%. Material for sequencing was blood. The receptors here all came from a human donor with ulcerative colitis or Crohn's disease, or a healthy co-twin of an affected twin (not recorded which). The CDR3 runs from the conserved cysteine through the conserved F or W.

V	J	CDR3
TRBV29-1	TRBJ2-1	CSVEEFRLAGGSWPYNEQFF
TRBV6-5	TRBJ1-3	CASSYTEQARRNTIYF
TRBV3-1	TRBJ2-1	CASSQDVRTGGMNEQFF
TRBV20-1	TRBJ2-1	CSARRLAGDEQFF
TRBV12-3/TRBV12-4	TRBJ1-5	CASRDRGLQPQHF
TRBV18	TRBJ1-1	CASSRGQGNTEAFF
TRBV3-1	TRBJ2-7	CASSQNLLWMGGSYEQYF
TRBV5-1	TRBJ2-1	CASSFRDLNYNEQFF
TRBV7-9	TRBJ1-1	CASSRVTGGGIDTEAFF
TRBV5-1	TRBJ1-4	CASSQDWPNEKLFF
TRBV20-1	TRBJ1-2	CSAPPSGVYGYTF
TRBV12-3/TRBV12-4	TRBJ1-4	CASSWTGGNEKLFF
TRBV4-3	TRBJ2-1	CASSQGGGFYSYNEQFF
TRBV12-3/TRBV12-4	TRBJ1-3	CASSLTSLRDGNTIYF
TRBV3-1	TRBJ2-7	CASSQGTGPYEQYF
TRBV6-5	TRBJ2-1	CASSYSTSSEQFF
TRBV3-1	TRBJ1-5	CASSQVKSPGAPQHF
TRBV11-2	TRBJ2-7	CASSLSTGYEQYF
TRBV6-5	TRBJ2-3	CASRGTGWDTQYF
TRBV28	TRBJ2-5	CASSLLQGQETQYF
TRBV7-2	TRBJ1-1	CASSLSNWGTEAFF
TRBV5-1	TRBJ2-1	CASSWVRASGFNEQFF
TRBV20-1	TRBJ2-1	CSASGAGGRNEQFF
TRBV27	TRBJ1-3	CASSLTGLPGNTIYF